This paragraph covers one TCR beta chain sequence. CDR3 size: 15 residues. Per the germline V gene, CDR1 is SNHLY and CDR2 is FYNNEI. V lost 3 bases and J 0 bases, leaving 9 bases between the germline ends. In the original workflow: Amplification with reference gene primers provided the estimates of nucleated cell counts. The table came from immunoSEQ multiplex PCR; TCRdb's copy has only in-frame clones and leaves some out. V and J calls and clone size follow that table, whereas D and trimming were derived from the DNA. The sample has 250,000 or so clones; roughly 81% are singletons. This record comes from a study of blood T cell repertoires in COVID-19. Turning to the study itself: Acute and convalescent COVID-19 samples came from the United States, Italy and Spain.

Assignments of participants to cohorts depended upon their own reported clinical history. Sequenced input: PBMCs or T cells enriched from blood (not recorded which). The rearrangement links TRBV2 to TRBJ1-5, with D possibly being TRBD1 (5 bases). The receptor was derived from a woman between 50 and 59 years old who had been exposed to COVID-19. The CDR3 reads CASSEQGYSNQPQHF. The CDR3 DNA sequence: TGTGCCAGCAGTGAGCAGGGTTATAGCAATCAGCCCCAGCATTTT.